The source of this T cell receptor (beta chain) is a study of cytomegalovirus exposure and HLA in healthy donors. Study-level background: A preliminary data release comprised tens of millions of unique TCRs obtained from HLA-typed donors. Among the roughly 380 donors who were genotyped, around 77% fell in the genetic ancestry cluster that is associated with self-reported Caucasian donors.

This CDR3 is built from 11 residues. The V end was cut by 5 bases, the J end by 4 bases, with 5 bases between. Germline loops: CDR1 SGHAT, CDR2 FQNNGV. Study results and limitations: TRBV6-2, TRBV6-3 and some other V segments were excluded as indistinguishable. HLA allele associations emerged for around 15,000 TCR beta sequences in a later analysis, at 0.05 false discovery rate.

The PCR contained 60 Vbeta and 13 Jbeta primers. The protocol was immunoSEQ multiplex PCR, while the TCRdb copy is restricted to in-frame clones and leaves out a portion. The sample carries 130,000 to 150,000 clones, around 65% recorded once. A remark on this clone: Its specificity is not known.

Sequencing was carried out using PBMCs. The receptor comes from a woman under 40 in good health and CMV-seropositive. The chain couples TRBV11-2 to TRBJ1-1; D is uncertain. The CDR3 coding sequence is TGTGCCAGCAGCCGGGGCACTGAAGCTTTCTTT. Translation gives CASSRGTEAFF.